The T cell receptor beta chain under discussion was sequenced for a study of long-term antiretroviral therapy in people with HIV. Run at survey level, the immunoSEQ assay was version v3.0. It was roughly 40,000-50,000 T-cell genomes per sample that sequencing targeted. The repertoire was sequenced with immunoSEQ multiplex PCR; TCRdb's copy has only in-frame clones and lacks some. The data show around 30,000 clones, with over 80% seen just once and less than 7% held by the top ten. Prior to DNA extraction, the samples held about 0.9-11 million cryopreserved PBMC. Between the trimmed V and J ends, which lost 3 bases and 8 bases, there was a span of 25 bases. The CDR3 covers 17 residues. Germline loops: CDR1 LNHDA, CDR2 SQIVND (reference sequence). A note on this clone: What it binds is unknown.

Whole-study findings and limits: Clones with expansion before ART led the repertoire at all time points. Unavailable data included ART adherence, viral resistance and therapy changes (switches in treatment).

This sequence was found in a man younger than 35 with HIV. The sample in question was unsorted PBMCs, obtained 0.4 years after starting antiretroviral therapy. This sequence joins TRBV19 and TRBJ1-1, with D possibly matching TRBD1 (5 bases). CDR3 DNA: TGTGCCAGTAGTATTACTTTCTTGTTGGCAGGGCCATCCGAAGCTTTCTTT. Its translation is CASSITFLLAGPSEAFF.